The 30 T cell receptor beta chains given below trace back to one sample, sequenced in a study of neurological immune-mediated disorders. One entry per CDR3 protein results from TCRdb running MiXCR on the 5' RACE reads. The sample has some 33,000 distinct CDR3 sequences, approximately 1.6% seen once; the top ten hold around 9.2%. The sequenced sample consisted of PBMCs. The origin of the receptors is a woman aged 25-40 years with multiple sclerosis.

In this sample, this clonotype turned up many times. CDR3 residues: CASSRTSTTSYEQYF. CDR3 sequence (DNA): TGCGCCAGCAGTCGAACGAGCACGACCTCCTACGAGCAGTACTTC. The J gene is TRBJ2-7, the V gene TRBV5-1, with no clear D. Trimming shortened V by 5 bases and J by 0 bases, and 15 bases separated the two germline ends. This CDR3 has 15 amino acids. Germline CDR1 and CDR2: SGHRS and YFSETQ. Looking up the rest from reference TRBV5-1 and TRBJ2-7 gives the full variable domain: KAGVTQTPRYLIKTRGQQVTLSCSPISGHRSVSWYQQTPGQGLQFLFEYFSETQRNKGNFPGRFSGRQFSNSRSEMNVSTLELGDSALYLCASSRTSTTSYEQYFGPGTRLTVT.

There are many counts of this clonotype. The chain uses TRBV9 and TRBJ2-7, with unresolved D. Germline lookup yields CDR1 SGDLS and CDR2 YYNGEE. Trimming cost V 4 bases and J 3 bases, with 14 bases left between them. This CDR3 spans 14 amino acids. CDR3 DNA sequence: TGTGCCAGCAGCATGGGCCGAGAGGACTACGAGCAGTACTTC. Translation gives CASSMGREDYEQYF.

This clonotype was counted at least ten times. At one end, the junction sequence differs from germline, possibly due to a read error. This CDR3 is CSAREGGPLEQYF. In nucleotides, the CDR3 is TGCAGTGCCAGAGAGGGTGGCCCCCTGGAGCAGTACTTC. The chain couples TRBV20-1 to TRBJ2-7; D is possibly TRBD2 (5 bases). The CDR3 is 13 residues long. Germline lookup yields CDR1 DFQATT and CDR2 SNEGSKA (reference sequence).

The sample holds many counts of this clonotype. The gene calls are TRBV5-1 and TRBJ1-4; D unclear. The germline CDR1 and CDR2 sequences are SGHRS and YFSETQ. V was cut by 0 bases and J by 11 bases, with 8 bases left in between. The CDR3 totals 12 residues. The CDR3 nucleotides read TGCGCCAGCAGCTTGGACCTAAAGAAACTGTTTTTT. It specifies CASSLDLKKLFF.

Ten or more counts support this clonotype. The V gene is TRBV15, the J gene TRBJ1-2, with 9 bases identical to TRBD1. CDR1 LNHNV and CDR2 YYDKDF come from the germline V gene (reference sequence). V lost 3 bases and J lost 7; bases outside the gene matches: 3. CDR3 length equals 13 residues. CDR3 region: CATSRATGGGYTF. Here the CDR3 DNA reads TGTGCCACCAGCAGGGCGACAGGGGGTGGCTACACCTTC.

This clonotype was counted many times. This rearrangement joins TRBV10-3 to TRBJ2-3, with D unresolved. Trimming left V 2 bases short and J 5 bases short, with 11 bases between. CDR1 and CDR2 from the germline V gene are ENHRY and SYGVKD. The CDR3 loop spans 14 amino acids. In DNA form, the CDR3 reads TGTGCCATCAGTGAGAATAGCCTTGGAGATACGCAGTATTTT. This encodes CAISENSLGDTQYF.

This clonotype was observed many times. J is TRBJ1-1 and V is TRBV20-1; D is unresolved. Germline lookup yields CDR1 DFQATT and CDR2 SNEGSKA (reference sequence). The CDR3 consists of 14 residues. V gave up 6 bases and J gave up 5 bases, with 19 bases separating them. In nucleotides, the CDR3 is TGCAGTGCAAGTACAAACATCGGAAAGACTGAAGCTTTCTTT. Amino acid sequence: CSASTNIGKTEAFF.

This clonotype has ten or more counts. This chain connects TRBV20-1 to TRBJ2-3, with TRBD2 identical over 10 bases. CDR3 size: 15 residues. After removal of 3 bases from V and 2 bases from J, the junction contained 5 bases not matched to a gene. The germline CDR1 and CDR2 sequences are DFQATT and SNEGSKA (reference sequence). The CDR3 spells CSARVLAGPTDTQYF. The DNA of the CDR3 is TGCAGTGCTAGGGTACTAGCGGGGCCCACAGATACGCAGTATTTT.

This clonotype was seen many times. V and J are TRBV20-1 and TRBJ2-3; D gene unclear. V lost 2 bases to trimming and J lost 6 bases, with 6 bases between them. The CDR3 has 11 residues. Germline CDR1 is DFQATT and CDR2 is SNEGSKA (reference sequence). The CDR3 DNA sequence: TGCAGTGCTAGATCCGGGGATACGCAGTATTTT. It encodes CSARSGDTQYF.

The sample holds many counts of this clonotype. The chain uses TRBV4-2 and TRBJ2-1; 9 bases fit TRBD2. This CDR3 spans 16 amino acids. Germline CDR1 is LGHNA and CDR2 is YNFKEQ. V dropped 0 bases and J dropped 7; count of bases not matched to a gene: 7. The DNA for the CDR3 is TGTGCCAGCAGCCAAGATCGGGTAGCGGGGGCAAATGAGCAGTTCTTC. The encoded protein is CASSQDRVAGANEQFF.

The sample holds many counts of this clonotype. The chain is built from TRBV7-2 and TRBJ2-4; D is undetermined. The germline gives CDR1 SGHTA, CDR2 FQGNSA. V shed 2 bases and J shed 1 base, with 15 bases lying between them. This CDR3 region has 17 residues. This chain's CDR3 is CASSLTHLARAKNIQYF. DNA for the CDR3: TGTGCCAGCAGCTTAACCCATCTGGCGAGGGCCAAAAACATTCAGTACTTC.

This clonotype was observed at least ten times. The DNA for the CDR3 is TGTGCCAGCAGCTTACCGGGTAGCGGGGGCCTGGTAAAGACCCAGTACTTC. Encoded protein: CASSLPGSGGLVKTQYF. This rearrangement joins TRBV7-6 to TRBJ2-5; 9 bases map to TRBD2. This CDR3 has 17 residues. Germline V gene lookup returns CDR1 SGHVS and CDR2 FNYEAQ. V lost 2 bases to trimming and J lost 6 bases; unmatched junction nucleotides: 13.

This clonotype has at least ten counts. The DNA for the CDR3 is TGTGCCAGCAGTTTAGGGGGAAGCTATGGCTACACCTTC. Protein product: CASSLGGSYGYTF. The chain combines TRBV12-3 or TRBV12-4 with TRBJ1-2; D gene unclear. This CDR3 is 13 amino acids long. V was shortened by 1 base and J by 4 bases, with 7 bases between the two germline ends.

This clonotype was counted ten times or more. The genes are TRBV5-1 and TRBJ1-1, with a possible D match to TRBD1 (5 bases). The CDR3 is 13 residues long. Germline CDR1 is SGHRS and CDR2 is YFSETQ. V lost 0 bases and J lost 9, with 12 bases in between. The CDR3 DNA reads as TGCGCCAGCAGCTTGGTCCTCGGGGGTAAAGCTTTCTTT. Translation gives CASSLVLGGKAFF.

In this sample, this clonotype turned up many times. The rearrangement links TRBV10-3 to TRBJ1-1; D gene ambiguous. CDR3 length: 11 residues. Germline CDR1 and CDR2: ENHRY and SYGVKD. The V end was cut by 10 bases, the J end by 7 bases, with 13 bases between. CDR3 sequence (DNA): TGTGCCACCTTTGACCGTCGTGAAGCTTTCTTT. As protein: CATFDRREAFF.

This clonotype was picked up many times. The chain is built from TRBV5-1 and TRBJ2-1, with D perhaps TRBD1 or TRBD2 (5 bases each). Germline V gene lookup returns CDR1 SGHRS and CDR2 YFSETQ. The V gene lost 4 bases and the J gene lost 4 bases, with 9 bases spanning the gap. The CDR3 has 13 residues. CDR3 loop: CASSPGRYNEQFF. The DNA of the CDR3 is TGCGCCAGCAGCCCGGGACGGTACAATGAGCAGTTCTTC.

This clonotype was recorded at least ten times. The J gene is TRBJ1-5, the V gene TRBV20-1; a possible D gene is TRBD1 (5 bases). V shed 6 bases and J shed 3 bases, with 15 bases lying between them. CDR3 length equals 14 residues. Germline V gene sequence: CDR1 DFQATT, CDR2 SNEGSKA (reference sequence). The CDR3 loop is CSASGPSDNQPQHF. For the CDR3, the DNA is TGCAGTGCGTCGGGACCTTCGGACAATCAGCCCCAGCATTTT.

This clonotype was found many times. The chain uses TRBV11-1 and TRBJ1-1, with 9 bases identical to TRBD1. This CDR3 region has 14 residues. V shed 5 bases and J 0 bases; nucleotides not matched to a gene: 1. Germline V gene data show CDR1 as SGHAT and CDR2 as FQDESV (reference sequence). As DNA, the CDR3 is TGTGCCAGCAGCGGGGACAGGGTGAACACTGAAGCTTTCTTT. It specifies CASSGDRVNTEAFF.

This chain uses TRBV5-1 with TRBJ2-1; no clear D. Germline V gene lookup returns CDR1 SGHRS and CDR2 YFSETQ. There are 12 residues in the CDR3. V was clipped by 4 bases and J by 12 bases, with 14 bases between them. In DNA, the CDR3 is TGCGCCAGCAGCACGGAAGTTGGAGCGCAGTTCTTC. Residues: CASSTEVGAQFF. Supplemented by reference TRBV5-1 and TRBJ2-1, the full variable domain reads KAGVTQTPRYLIKTRGQQVTLSCSPISGHRSVSWYQQTPGQGLQFLFEYFSETQRNKGNFPGRFSGRQFSNSRSEMNVSTLELGDSALYLCASSTEVGAQFFGPGTRLTVL.

Ten or more counts support this clonotype. V is TRBV12-3 or TRBV12-4 and J is TRBJ1-4; D is unresolved. With 2 bases removed from V and 7 bases from J, the gap between germline ends came to 17 bases. The CDR3 is 16 amino acids. DNA for the CDR3: TGTGCCAGCAGTTTAAAATCTGGTGGTTCTTCTGAAAAACTGTTTTTT. Amino acid sequence: CASSLKSGGSSEKLFF.

This clonotype came up many times. The chain recombines TRBV20-1 with TRBJ1-6; TRBD1 matches at 8 bases. Germline values: CDR1 DFQATT, CDR2 SNEGSKA (reference sequence). J gave up 4 bases and V 6 bases, and 5 bases lay outside the gene matches. This CDR3 region has 14 residues. As DNA, the CDR3 is TGCAGTGCCGAGGGACAGGTGTATAATTCACCCCTCCACTTT. Encoded protein: CSAEGQVYNSPLHF.

This clonotype has a count of ten or more. The chain has TRBV4-3 and TRBJ2-4, with 7 bases fitting TRBD2. CDR1 LGHNA and CDR2 YSLEER come from the germline V gene. The CDR3 contains 15 residues. J lost 9 bases, V lost 1 base, and 9 bases had no gene match. The CDR3 coding sequence is TGCGCCAGCAGCCAAGCTGCCGGGGGGTTCGGCATTCAGTACTTC. This gives the protein CASSQAAGGFGIQYF.

This clonotype appeared many times. V gene TRBV14 combines with J gene TRBJ1-2, with D uncertain. The V end lost 3 bases, the J end lost 8 bases, and 10 bases lay between the germline ends. This CDR3 region has 12 residues. Germline V gene sequence: CDR1 SGHDN, CDR2 FVKESK. The CDR3 bases are TGTGCCAGCAGCCAGCCGCCCAGCGGCTACACCTTC. It specifies CASSQPPSGYTF.

This clonotype has ten or more counts. The chain has TRBV7-2 and TRBJ2-1; D is unresolved. Trimming removed 4 bases from V and 8 bases from J, with 9 bases in between. Germline V gene data show CDR1 as SGHTA and CDR2 as FQGNSA. The CDR3 length is 12 residues. Here the CDR3 DNA reads TGTGCCAGCAGCTCTGCCGGGCATGAGCAGTTCTTC. This translates into CASSSAGHEQFF. The entire variable domain, with the rest obtained from reference TRBV7-2 and TRBJ2-1, is as follows: GAGVSQSPSNKVTEKGKDVELRCDPISGHTALYWYRQSLGQGLEFLIYFQGNSAPDKSGLPSDRFSAERTGGSVSTLTIQRTQQEDSAVYLCASSSAGHEQFFGPGTRLTVL.

This clonotype was recorded at least ten times. This chain's CDR3 is CASSARGRTNEKLFF. CDR3 coding DNA: TGCGCCAGCAGCGCCCGGGGGCGAACTAATGAAAAACTGTTTTTT. V usage is TRBV5-1 and J usage is TRBJ1-4; a weak D match, TRBD1 (6 bases). V was pared by 4 bases and J by 1 base, with 11 bases between. CDR1 and CDR2 from the germline V gene are SGHRS and YFSETQ. The CDR3 contains 15 residues.

In its sample, this clonotype was seen many times. The chain is built from TRBV5-1 and TRBJ2-3, with TRBD2 identical over 7 bases. The CDR3 is 13 residues long. The ends lost 0 bases at V and 6 bases at J; junction bases unmatched: 1. The germline gives CDR1 SGHRS, CDR2 YFSETQ. The CDR3 spells CASSLAGGDTQYF. As DNA, the CDR3 is TGCGCCAGCAGCTTGGCCGGGGGGGATACGCAGTATTTT.

As concerns this clonotype: Given a much more abundant clone one base away, this may be a read error. The conserved phenylalanine or tryptophan normally closing the CDR3 is absent here, so this likely arose from a read error. The chain couples TRBV7-2 to TRBJ2-1, with D possibly TRBD1 on 6 matching bases. Germline lookup yields CDR1 SGHTA and CDR2 FQGNSA. The CDR3 is 15 amino acids. Trimming cost V 1 base and J 3 bases, with 10 bases left between them. Here the CDR3 reads CASSLGGQVYNEQFV. The CDR3 DNA sequence: TGTGCCAGCAGCTTAGGGGGGCAGGTCTACAATGAGCAGTTCGTC.

This clonotype was recorded at least ten times. The chain uses TRBV9 and TRBJ1-2; no clear D gene. Trimming cost V 2 bases and J 5 bases, with 13 bases left between them. The germline gives CDR1 SGDLS, CDR2 YYNGEE. This CDR3 has 14 residues. As DNA, the CDR3 is TGTGCCAGCAGCGTTAACGTGAACCTGTATGGCTACACCTTC. It encodes CASSVNVNLYGYTF.

Many counts were recorded for this clonotype. This chain joins TRBV2 and TRBJ2-1, with 7 bases identical to TRBD2. CDR3 length: 16 amino acids. V was pared by 8 bases and J by 3 bases, with 13 bases of the junction left unmatched. From germline, CDR1 is SNHLY and CDR2 FYNNEI. CDR3 sequence reads: CASWTAGVEDYNEQFF. CDR3 coding DNA: TGTGCCAGCTGGACTGCGGGGGTTGAGGACTACAATGAGCAGTTCTTC.

This clonotype has a count of ten or more. The chain uses TRBV7-6 and TRBJ1-5; D remains ambiguous. This CDR3 is built from 14 residues. Germline V gives CDR1 SGHVS, CDR2 FNYEAQ. Deletions cut 0 bases from V and 5 bases from J, with 8 bases between. This CDR3 is CASSLAWGDQPQHF. As DNA, the CDR3 is TGTGCCAGCAGCTTAGCGTGGGGAGATCAGCCCCAGCATTTT. Full variable domain (remainder filled in from reference TRBV7-6 and TRBJ1-5): GAGVSQSPRYKVTKRGQDVALRCDPISGHVSLYWYRQALGQGPEFLTYFNYEAQQDKSGLPNDRFSAERPEGSISTLTIQRTEQRDSAMYRCASSLAWGDQPQHFGDGTRLSIL.